Each of the 3 T cell receptor beta chains below was sequenced from the same sample in a study of OX40 agonist ivuxolimab in advanced cancers. Profiled with immunoSEQ multiplex PCR; TCRdb holds only in-frame clones, not every one. Of tens of thousands of clones in the sample, more than 80% were seen once. The starting material was CD4+ or CD8+ T cells sorted from blood, obtained in a trial of the OX40 agonist ivuxolimab. These receptors all stem from an adult with an advanced solid tumor such as melanoma, head and neck, liver or kidney cancer.

The chain uses TRBV7-3 and TRBJ2-2; D ambiguous. Germline loops: CDR1 SGHTA, CDR2 FQGTGA. This CDR3 region has 12 residues. V was trimmed by 5 bases and J by 6 bases, leaving 7 bases between them. This chain's CDR3 is CASSRSPGELFF. The CDR3, as DNA: TGTGCCAGCAGCCGCTCCCCCGGGGAGCTGTTTTTT.

The V and J genes are TRBV18 and TRBJ1-5; D may be TRBD1 (6 bases). Germline V gene data show CDR1 as KGHSH and CDR2 as LQKENI. Trimming removed 6 bases at V and 4 bases at J, with 22 bases between. The CDR3 runs to 17 residues. The CDR3 reads CASSPFPGQESNQPQHF. The CDR3 nucleotides read TGTGCCAGCTCTCCATTTCCGGGACAAGAATCTAATCAGCCCCAGCATTTT.

The V and J genes are TRBV6-5 and TRBJ2-2; D is undetermined. The ends were cut back, 6 bases at V and 2 bases at J, with 13 bases in the middle. The CDR3 extends over 15 amino acids. The germline V gene has CDR1 MNHEY and CDR2 SVGAGI. The CDR3 sequence is CASRVGPLNTGELFF. The CDR3 DNA follows: TGTGCCAGCAGGGTCGGACCTCTAAACACCGGGGAGCTGTTTTTT.